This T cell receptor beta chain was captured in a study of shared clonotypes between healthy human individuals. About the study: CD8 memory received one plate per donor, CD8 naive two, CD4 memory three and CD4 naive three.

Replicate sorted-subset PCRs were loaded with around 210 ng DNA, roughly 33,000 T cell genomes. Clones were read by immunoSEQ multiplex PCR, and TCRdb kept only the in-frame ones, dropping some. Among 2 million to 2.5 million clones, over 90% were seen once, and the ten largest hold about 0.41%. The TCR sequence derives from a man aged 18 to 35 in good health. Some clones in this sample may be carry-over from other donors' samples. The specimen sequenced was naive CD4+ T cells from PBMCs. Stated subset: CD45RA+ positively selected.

The CDR3 DNA reads as TGTGCCAGCAGCCACCCGGTCATTGGCGAGCAGTACTTC. As protein: CASSHPVIGEQYF. The V gene is TRBV4-2, the J gene TRBJ2-7; no clear D gene. V shed 3 bases and J shed 6 bases, with 12 bases lying between them. This CDR3 region has 13 residues. The V gene's germline CDR1 is LGHNA and CDR2 YNFKEQ.